The clone carrying this T cell receptor (beta chain) was counted between two and nine times. Its antigen is unidentified. The data are from a study of post-analysis software for immune sequencing data. Study as a whole: Included among the disease courses, which were recorded for the cohort, were relapsing-remitting, secondary progressive and progressive-relapsing multiple sclerosis.

CDR1 is ENHRY and CDR2 is SYGVKD in the germline V gene. Trimming at V came to 6 bases and at J to 2 bases, leaving 3 bases not matched to a gene. The CDR3 spans 14 residues. Tagging with unique molecular identifiers was a feature of the TCR beta cDNA libraries. T cells numbering about 0.85 to 11 million yielded cDNA molecules that totaled roughly 500,000. TCRdb recomputed calls from the PCR reads with MiXCR, one row per CDR3 protein. The repertoire consists of 750,000 to 950,000 distinct CDR3 sequences, with just over 45% occurring once and the leading ten covering roughly 5.2%. Findings and limits, study-wide: Multiple sclerosis patients had significantly lower normalized Chao1 diversity than controls. Five or six TRBV segments were significantly more frequent in patients than in controls. TRBV5-6, TRBV5-1 and TRBV20-1 were among these segments.

The source of this sequence is a girl aged 10-17 years with multiple sclerosis. The chain has TRBV10-3 and TRBJ2-3; 9 bases agree with TRBD2. The sample consisted of blood. As DNA, the CDR3 is TGTGCCATCAGGGTAGCGGGGGACACAGATACGCAGTATTTT. Protein: CAIRVAGDTDTQYF.